This entry concerns a single T cell receptor (beta chain). The sample is drawn from a study of T-cell memory formation after mild COVID-19. One entry per CDR3 protein results from TCRdb running MiXCR on the 5' RACE reads. This sample has hundreds of thousands of distinct CDR3 sequences, with less than 25% found just once. This receptor was obtained from an adult woman who had mild COVID-19 (a few samples of this study predate the infection). Cell type and time point are not known. Sequenced input: PBMCs or a T cell subset sorted from them (not recorded which).

CDR3 residues: CSAQTARVGTDTQYF. The CDR3 coding sequence is TGCAGTGCCCAGACGGCCAGGGTTGGCACAGATACGCAGTATTTT. The chain employs TRBV20-1 and TRBJ2-3; tentatively, D is TRBD1 (5 bases). V lost 6 bases and J 1 base, leaving 17 bases between the germline ends. CDR1 and CDR2 (germline): DFQATT, SNEGSKA (reference sequence). The CDR3 has 15 residues.